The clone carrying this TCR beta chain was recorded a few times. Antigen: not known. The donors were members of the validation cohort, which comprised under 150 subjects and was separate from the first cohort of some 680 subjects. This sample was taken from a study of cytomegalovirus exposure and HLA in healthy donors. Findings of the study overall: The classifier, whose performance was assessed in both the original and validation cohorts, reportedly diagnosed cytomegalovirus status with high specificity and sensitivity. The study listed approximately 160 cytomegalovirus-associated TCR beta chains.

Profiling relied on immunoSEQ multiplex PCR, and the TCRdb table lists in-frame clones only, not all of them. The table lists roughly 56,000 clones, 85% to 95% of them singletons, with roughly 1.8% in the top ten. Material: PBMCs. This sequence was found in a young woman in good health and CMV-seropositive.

The CDR3 loop is CASSDSRSGGNEQFF. CDR3 coding DNA: TGTGCCAGCAGTGACTCGAGGAGCGGGGGGAATGAGCAGTTCTTC. J is TRBJ2-1 and V is TRBV6-4, with 9 bases aligning to TRBD2. This CDR3 spans 15 amino acids. Trimming at V came to 0 bases and at J to 7 bases, leaving 4 bases not matched to a gene. Germline-derived CDR1 and CDR2 are MRHNA and SNTAGT.